A selection of T cell receptor beta chains follows, all from one sample in a study of Ad26.COV2.S vaccination and SARS-CoV-2 variants. TCRdb's table, derived via immunoSEQ multiplex PCR, lists solely in-frame clones and lacks some. The sample has almost 400,000 clones, around 89% seen once. Material: peripheral blood, obtained in a trial of Ad26.COV2.S vaccine versus placebo. All receptors come from a person aged 18-60 years who received the Ad26.COV2.S COVID-19 vaccine or a placebo. CDR3s include the opening cysteine and the closing phenylalanine or tryptophan.

J gene: TRBJ2-1; V gene: TRBV29-1; CDR3 protein: CSVGRGSYNEQFF
J gene: TRBJ2-5; V gene: TRBV28; CDR3 protein: CASSRASAPRGETQYF
J gene: TRBJ2-1; V gene: TRBV4-2; CDR3 protein: CASSQGASDNEQFF
J gene: TRBJ2-3; V gene: TRBV5-1; CDR3 protein: CASTYGGAIDTQYF
J gene: TRBJ1-1; V gene: TRBV10-3; CDR3 protein: CAISVDATPNTEAFF
J gene: TRBJ2-1; V gene: TRBV7-9; CDR3 protein: CASSFRTSGRGYNEQFF
J gene: TRBJ1-5; V gene: TRBV6-6; CDR3 protein: CASSLGALQPQHF
J gene: TRBJ2-3; V gene: TRBV24-1; CDR3 protein: CATSDSPGLAGGTDTQYF
J gene: TRBJ1-1; V gene: TRBV5-1; CDR3 protein: CASNVGTGRPEAFF
J gene: TRBJ2-4; V gene: TRBV3-1/TRBV3-2; CDR3 protein: CASSQGGTSKNIQYF
J gene: TRBJ1-1; V gene: TRBV5-1; CDR3 protein: CASSLGLPMNTEAFF
J gene: TRBJ2-7; V gene: TRBV10-3; CDR3 protein: CAIGPRQPNYEQYF
J gene: TRBJ1-1; V gene: TRBV5-8; CDR3 protein: CASSRWTGGGNTEAFF
J gene: TRBJ1-5; V gene: TRBV28; CDR3 protein: CASGGGNQPQHF
J gene: TRBJ2-1; V gene: TRBV11-3; CDR3 protein: CASSPLGGEKANEQFF
J gene: TRBJ2-3; V gene: TRBV11-3; CDR3 protein: CASSLGGYRRDTQYF
J gene: TRBJ2-3; V gene: TRBV4-1; CDR3 protein: CASSQEETISPDTQYF
J gene: TRBJ2-7; V gene: TRBV3-1/TRBV3-2; CDR3 protein: CASSQIYEQYF
J gene: TRBJ1-5; V gene: TRBV4-1; CDR3 protein: CASSLNPGGPSNQPQHF
J gene: TRBJ1-5; V gene: TRBV6-6; CDR3 protein: CASSELTGGNQPQHF
J gene: TRBJ2-3; V gene: TRBV7-8; CDR3 protein: CASSFLLQPADTQYF
J gene: TRBJ2-5; V gene: TRBV19; CDR3 protein: CASSTPGIRRETQYF
J gene: TRBJ2-7; V gene: TRBV24-1; CDR3 protein: CATSDWGEQYF
J gene: TRBJ1-6; V gene: TRBV7-2; CDR3 protein: CASSSRVANSPLHF
J gene: TRBJ1-2; V gene: TRBV7-8; CDR3 protein: CASRPIGSYGYTF
J gene: TRBJ2-7; V gene: TRBV7-9; CDR3 protein: CASSPNGGNSYEQYF
J gene: TRBJ2-1; V gene: TRBV7-8; CDR3 protein: CASSSWWTSGSNEQFF
J gene: TRBJ2-7; V gene: TRBV5-1; CDR3 protein: CASSPGQGEQYF
J gene: TRBJ2-3; V gene: TRBV29-1; CDR3 protein: CSVAGTSGTSTDTQYF
J gene: TRBJ2-3; V gene: TRBV19; CDR3 protein: CASRNSGRALDTQYF
J gene: TRBJ1-5; V gene: TRBV10-3; CDR3 protein: CAIRGVDNQPQHF
J gene: TRBJ2-2; V gene: TRBV7-9; CDR3 protein: CASSAGLGNTGELFF
J gene: TRBJ2-3; V gene: TRBV27; CDR3 protein: CASRGIDTDTQYF
J gene: TRBJ1-4; V gene: TRBV19; CDR3 protein: CASSIMGSDEKLFF
J gene: TRBJ2-7; V gene: TRBV6-6; CDR3 protein: CASSRTSGYEQYF
J gene: TRBJ1-2; V gene: TRBV5-1; CDR3 protein: CASSSGGQGLYGYTF
J gene: TRBJ1-1; V gene: TRBV7-6; CDR3 protein: CASSRPGGATEAFF
J gene: TRBJ2-1; V gene: TRBV11-2; CDR3 protein: CASSFQAGGTYNEQFF
J gene: TRBJ1-1; V gene: TRBV7-3; CDR3 protein: CASSLRPGGGLTEAFF
J gene: TRBJ2-7; V gene: TRBV24-1; CDR3 protein: CATHLGGLAESSYEQYF
J gene: TRBJ1-2; V gene: TRBV10-3; CDR3 protein: CAISDRGNYGYTF
J gene: TRBJ2-1; V gene: TRBV5-1; CDR3 protein: CASSGQGSYNEQFF
J gene: TRBJ1-1; V gene: TRBV4-1; CDR3 protein: CASSQAVGGNTEAFF
J gene: TRBJ2-7; V gene: TRBV7-3; CDR3 protein: CASSPLTPPGPEQYF
J gene: TRBJ2-6; V gene: TRBV5-1; CDR3 protein: CASSLTPGVGANVLTF
J gene: TRBJ2-7; V gene: TRBV29-1; CDR3 protein: CSVDKQGTAEQYF
J gene: TRBJ1-1; V gene: TRBV28; CDR3 protein: CASSLQGWTEAFF
J gene: TRBJ2-7; V gene: TRBV15; CDR3 protein: CATSRGRSFSYEQYF
J gene: TRBJ1-2; V gene: TRBV4-1; CDR3 protein: CASSQDPTGQYGYTF